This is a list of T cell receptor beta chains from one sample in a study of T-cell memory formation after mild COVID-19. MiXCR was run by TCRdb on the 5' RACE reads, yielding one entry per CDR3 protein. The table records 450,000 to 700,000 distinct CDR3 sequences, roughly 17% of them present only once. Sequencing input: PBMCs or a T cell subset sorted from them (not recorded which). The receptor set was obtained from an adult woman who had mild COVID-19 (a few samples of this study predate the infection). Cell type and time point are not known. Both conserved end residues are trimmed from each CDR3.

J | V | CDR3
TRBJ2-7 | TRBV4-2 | ASSQAAGTDYEQY
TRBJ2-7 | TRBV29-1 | SVPGTGIYEQY
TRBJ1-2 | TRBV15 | ATSSRGSYGYT
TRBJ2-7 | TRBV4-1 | ASSQENWDRESYEQY
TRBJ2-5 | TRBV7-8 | ASSPNLGNQETQY
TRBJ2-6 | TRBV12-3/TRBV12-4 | ASSFLGSGANVLT
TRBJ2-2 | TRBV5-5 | ASSLAPGSAGELF
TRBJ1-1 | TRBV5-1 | ASSLQGELEAF
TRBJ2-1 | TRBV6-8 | ASSPWTGDEQF
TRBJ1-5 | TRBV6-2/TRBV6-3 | ASSSKGDQPQH
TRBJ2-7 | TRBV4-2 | ASSQEWRNYEQY
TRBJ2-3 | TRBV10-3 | AIKARGTDTQY
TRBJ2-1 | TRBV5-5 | ASSFTSGGYNEQF
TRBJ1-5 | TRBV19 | ASSISGRKHENSNQPQH
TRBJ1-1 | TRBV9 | ASSVDGRVNTEAF
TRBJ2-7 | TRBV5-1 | ASSLGQGPSYEQY
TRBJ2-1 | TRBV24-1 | ATSDFTSGKLEQF
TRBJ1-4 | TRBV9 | ASSPGTDEKLF
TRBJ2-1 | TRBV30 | AWKGQGPYNEQF
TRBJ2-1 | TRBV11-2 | ASSSPGGRAWYNEQF
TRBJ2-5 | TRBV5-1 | ASSRFMQETQY
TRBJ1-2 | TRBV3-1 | ASSLGTALNYGYT
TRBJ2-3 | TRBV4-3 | ASSHLVTSNTDTQY
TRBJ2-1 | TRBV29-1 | SALTGEDEQF
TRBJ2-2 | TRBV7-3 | ASSSLAGGSDGTGELF
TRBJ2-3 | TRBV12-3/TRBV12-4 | ASRETSGGAVNTQY
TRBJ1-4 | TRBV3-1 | ASRRGNEKLF
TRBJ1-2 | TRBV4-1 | ASGTGVWGYT
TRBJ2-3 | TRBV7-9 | ASRQLAGGSDTQY
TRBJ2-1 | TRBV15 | ATSRRLASSSYNEQF
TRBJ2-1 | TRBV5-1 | ASSPGTSSNEQF
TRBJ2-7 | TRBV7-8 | ASSFVEGGFHEQY
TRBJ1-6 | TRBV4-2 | ASNQGYRATNSPLH
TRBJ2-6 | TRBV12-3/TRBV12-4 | ASGLASGANVLT
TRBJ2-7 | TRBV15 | ATSREDRVHYEQY
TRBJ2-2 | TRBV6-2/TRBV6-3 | ASSYSRLAGGLKTGELF
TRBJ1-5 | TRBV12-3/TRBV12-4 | ASSHLGDGNQPQH
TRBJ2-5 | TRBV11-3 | ASSFGTGWETQY
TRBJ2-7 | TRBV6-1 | ASSESRRESSYEQY
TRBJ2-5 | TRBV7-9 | ASSLGPGAKETQY
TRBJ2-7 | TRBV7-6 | ASSLGTGSLTYEQY
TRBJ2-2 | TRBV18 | ASSPTRGGTGELF
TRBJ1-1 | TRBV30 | AWRDEQGLTEAF
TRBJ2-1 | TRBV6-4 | ASSAGSYNEQF
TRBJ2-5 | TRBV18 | ASSLGQGGMETQY
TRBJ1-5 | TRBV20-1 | SARVGVSQRNQPQH
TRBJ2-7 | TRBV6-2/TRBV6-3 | ASSYSAVEQY
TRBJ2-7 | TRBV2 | ASSEVVSAYEQY
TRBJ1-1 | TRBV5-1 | ASSLDRVDTEAF
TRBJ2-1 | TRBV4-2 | ASSQDKGSSYNEQF
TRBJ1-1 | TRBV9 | ASSEAQGSTEAF
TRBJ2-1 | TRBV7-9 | ASTRWGTSGNEQF
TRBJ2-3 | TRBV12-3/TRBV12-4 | ASSLALEPDTQY
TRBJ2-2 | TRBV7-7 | ASSRTDADTGELF
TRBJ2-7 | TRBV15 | ATSRTSEGGLEQY
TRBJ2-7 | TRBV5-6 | ASSPTGGYYEQY
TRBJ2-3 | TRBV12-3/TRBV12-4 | ASSPTHTGDTQY
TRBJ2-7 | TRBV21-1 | ASRGREGLGEQY
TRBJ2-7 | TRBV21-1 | ASSTGRGNYEQY